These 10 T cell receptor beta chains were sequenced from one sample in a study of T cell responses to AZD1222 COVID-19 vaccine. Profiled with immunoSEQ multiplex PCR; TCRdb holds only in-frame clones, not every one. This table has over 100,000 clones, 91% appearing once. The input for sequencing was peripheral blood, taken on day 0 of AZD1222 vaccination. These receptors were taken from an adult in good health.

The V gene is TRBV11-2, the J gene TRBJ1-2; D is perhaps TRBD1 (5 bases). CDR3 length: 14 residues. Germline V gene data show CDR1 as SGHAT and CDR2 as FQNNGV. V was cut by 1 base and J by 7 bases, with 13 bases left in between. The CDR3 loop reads CASSLGSFGGGYTF. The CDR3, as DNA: TGTGCCAGCAGCTTAGGGTCCTTCGGGGGTGGCTACACCTTC.

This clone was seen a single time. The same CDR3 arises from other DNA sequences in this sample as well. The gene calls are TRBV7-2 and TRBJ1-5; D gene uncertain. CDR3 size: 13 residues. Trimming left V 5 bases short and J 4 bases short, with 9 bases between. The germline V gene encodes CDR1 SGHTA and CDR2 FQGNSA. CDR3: CASSPQANQPQHF. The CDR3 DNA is TGTGCCAGCAGCCCCCAGGCGAATCAGCCCCAGCATTTT.

CDR3 sequence (DNA): TGTGCCAGCAGCTTCATGGCGGGAGGGCCTCTCGAGCAGTACTTC. Residues: CASSFMAGGPLEQYF. This chain links TRBV5-4 with TRBJ2-7; 9 bases are shared with TRBD2. V lost 2 bases, J lost 6 bases, and 9 bases stayed unmatched. The CDR3 is 15 residues long. The germline V gene encodes CDR1 SGHNT and CDR2 YYREEE (reference sequence).

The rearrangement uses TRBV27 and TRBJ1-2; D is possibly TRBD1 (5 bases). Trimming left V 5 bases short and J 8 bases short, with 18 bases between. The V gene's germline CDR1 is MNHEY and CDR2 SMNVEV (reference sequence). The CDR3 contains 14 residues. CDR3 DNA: TGTGCCAGCAGTCCCCCTGGGGCCCCCGCGGGCTACACCTTC. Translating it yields CASSPPGAPAGYTF.

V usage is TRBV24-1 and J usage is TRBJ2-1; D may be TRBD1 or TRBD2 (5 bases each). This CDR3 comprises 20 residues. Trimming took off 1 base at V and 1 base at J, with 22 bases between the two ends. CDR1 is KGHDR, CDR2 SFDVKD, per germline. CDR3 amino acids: CATSDLSYGTTTSSYNEQFF. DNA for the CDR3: TGTGCCACCAGTGATTTATCCTACGGGACCACGACTTCTTCCTACAATGAGCAGTTCTTC.

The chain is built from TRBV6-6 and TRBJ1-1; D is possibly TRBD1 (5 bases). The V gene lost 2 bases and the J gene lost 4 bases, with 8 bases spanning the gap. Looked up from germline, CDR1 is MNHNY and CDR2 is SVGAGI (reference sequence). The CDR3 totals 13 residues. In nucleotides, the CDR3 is TGTGCCAGCAGTTACGTGACAGCCACTGAAGCTTTCTTT. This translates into CASSYVTATEAFF.

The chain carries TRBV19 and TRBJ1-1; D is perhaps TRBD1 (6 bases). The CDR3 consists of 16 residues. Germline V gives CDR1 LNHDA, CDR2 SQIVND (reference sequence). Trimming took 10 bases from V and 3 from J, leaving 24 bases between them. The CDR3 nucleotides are TGTGCCACCTCAAGGAGAGGGGGTCGTGACGACACTGAAGCTTTCTTT. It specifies CATSRRGGRDDTEAFF.

Here the CDR3 DNA reads TGCAGCGCGGGGACCTCTGGAAACACCATATATTTT. Its translation: CSAGTSGNTIYF. The chain carries TRBV29-1 and TRBJ1-3; D might be TRBD1 (5 bases). The CDR3 spans 12 residues. V dropped 7 bases and J dropped 0 bases, with 7 bases sitting between them. The germline V gene encodes CDR1 SQVTM and CDR2 ANQGSEA.

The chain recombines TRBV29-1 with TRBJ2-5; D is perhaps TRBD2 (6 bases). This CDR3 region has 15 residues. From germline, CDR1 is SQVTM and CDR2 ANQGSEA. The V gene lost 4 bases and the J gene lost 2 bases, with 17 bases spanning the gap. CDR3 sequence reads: CSVGSWRGAQETQYF. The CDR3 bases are TGCAGCGTTGGTTCCTGGCGGGGAGCTCAAGAGACCCAGTACTTC.

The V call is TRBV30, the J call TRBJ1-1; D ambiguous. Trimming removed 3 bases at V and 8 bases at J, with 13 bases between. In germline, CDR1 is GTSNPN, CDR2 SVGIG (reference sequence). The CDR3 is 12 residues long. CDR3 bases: TGTGCCTGGAGCCTCAATGGGGAGGAAGCTTTCTTT. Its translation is CAWSLNGEEAFF.